These 11 T cell receptor beta chains share one sample of origin, sequenced in a study of identical twins. In TCRdb, the 5' RACE reads were re-called with MiXCR into one record per CDR3 protein. Seen here are some 790,000 distinct CDR3 sequences, 18% observed once, and the top ten hold around 13%. Separately, the same data were catalogued under a study of T cells expressing NK-cell markers.

Sequenced input: PBMCs. Receptors originate from a woman in her late teens or twenties in good health.

The chain recombines TRBV20-1 with TRBJ2-5; a possible D gene is TRBD2 (6 bases). The CDR3 covers 14 residues. Trimming shortened V by 1 base and J by 3 bases, and 12 bases separated the two germline ends. The germline CDR1 and CDR2 sequences are DFQATT and SNEGSKA (reference sequence). The CDR3 is CSARVGAGKETQYF. The DNA of the CDR3 is TGCAGTGCTAGAGTCGGGGCGGGAAAAGAGACCCAGTACTTC.

There are a few counts of this clonotype. The chain couples TRBV18 to TRBJ2-1; 13 bases line up with TRBD2. CDR1 and CDR2 (germline): KGHSH, LQKENI. The CDR3 consists of 18 residues. V shed 0 bases, J shed 0 bases, and the junction held 2 bases outside the gene matches. The chain's CDR3 is CASSPPGLAGISYNEQFF. The CDR3 DNA sequence: TGTGCCAGCTCACCACCGGGACTAGCGGGAATCTCCTACAATGAGCAGTTCTTC.

The genes are TRBV7-9 and TRBJ2-7, with D perhaps matching TRBD1 (5 bases). Deletions cut 8 bases from V and 2 bases from J, with 16 bases between. The CDR3 contains 14 residues. Germline V gene sequence: CDR1 SEHNR, CDR2 FQNEAQ (reference sequence). CDR3 in amino acids: CASGLQGSTYEQYF. In DNA form, the CDR3 reads TGTGCCAGCGGTCTGCAGGGATCGACCTACGAGCAGTACTTC.

The V call is TRBV6-2 or TRBV6-3, the J call TRBJ2-1; TRBD2 agrees at 9 bases. Looked up from germline, CDR1 is MNHEY and CDR2 is SVGEGT. The CDR3 runs 11 residues. The CDR3 reads CGTSDYNEQFF. Written as DNA, the CDR3 is TGTGGGACTAGCGACTACAATGAGCAGTTCTTC.

This chain links TRBV24-1 with TRBJ2-5; 8 bases match TRBD2. The CDR3 is 15 amino acids. Looked up from germline, CDR1 is KGHDR and CDR2 is SFDVKD. V gave up 5 bases and J gave up 4 bases; unmatched junction bases: 8. The CDR3 reads CATSAGGGLTETQYF. Here the CDR3 DNA reads TGTGCCACCAGTGCCGGGGGGGGACTAACAGAGACCCAGTACTTC.

The V call is TRBV7-9, the J call TRBJ2-4; tentative D call: TRBD2 (6 bases). Germline loops: CDR1 SEHNR, CDR2 FQNEAQ (reference sequence). V lost 7 bases and J lost 8, with 12 bases in between. The CDR3 totals 12 residues. The CDR3 here is CASTPTRYIQYF. The CDR3 DNA is TGTGCCAGCACCCCGACTAGATACATTCAGTACTTC. The whole variable domain, filled in from reference TRBV7-9 and TRBJ2-4, reads DTGVSQNPRHKITKRGQNVTFRCDPISEHNRLYWYRQTLGQGPEFLTYFQNEAQLEKSRLLSDRFSAERPKGSFSTLEIQRTEQGDSAMYLCASTPTRYIQYFGAGTRLSVL.

This clonotype occurred a few times. In DNA, the CDR3 is TGTGCCAGCAGCACAACAGGGTATGGCTACACCTTC. Translation: CASSTTGYGYTF. The chain couples TRBV7-9 to TRBJ1-2, with a weak D call TRBD1 (6 bases). Trimming shortened V by 5 bases and J by 5 bases, and 9 bases separated the two germline ends. Per the germline V gene, CDR1 is SEHNR and CDR2 is FQNEAQ (reference sequence). The CDR3 runs 12 residues.

This clonotype was seen a few times. The V gene is TRBV12-3 or TRBV12-4, the J gene TRBJ2-1; TRBD2 aligns across 9 bases. V gave up 5 bases and J gave up 3 bases; unmatched junction bases: 8. CDR3 length: 16 amino acids. CDR3 bases: TGTGCCAGCAGTCCCCCCCAGCGGGAGGTCTACAATGAGCAGTTCTTC. Its protein is CASSPPQREVYNEQFF.

This clonotype has a count of ten or more. The chain is built from TRBV7-8 and TRBJ2-3; D unclear. Deletions cut 4 bases from V and 0 bases from J, with 14 bases between. Germline-derived CDR1 and CDR2 are SGHVS and FQNEAQ. The CDR3 is 16 residues long. The CDR3 DNA is TGTGCCAGCAGCTCACCGTTAGGTAGTAGCACAGATACGCAGTATTTT. Translated, it gives CASSSPLGSSTDTQYF. The entire variable domain, with the rest obtained from reference TRBV7-8 and TRBJ2-3, is as follows: GAGVSQSPRYKVAKRGQDVALRCDPISGHVSLFWYQQALGQGPEFLTYFQNEAQLDKSGLPSDRFFAERPEGSVSTLKIQRTQQEDSAVYLCASSSPLGSSTDTQYFGPGTRLTVL.

Only a few counts were recorded for this clonotype. The genes are TRBV3-1 and TRBJ1-5; no firm D call. The germline gives CDR1 LGHDT, CDR2 YNNKEL (reference sequence). V was pared by 1 base and J by 2 bases, with 12 bases between. The CDR3 extends over 16 amino acids. CDR3 sequence: CASSQGGVGGNQPQHF. The CDR3 bases are TGTGCCAGCAGCCAAGGGGGTGTCGGCGGCAATCAGCCCCAGCATTTT.

The rearrangement joins TRBV14 to TRBJ2-1; no definite D call. Germline loops: CDR1 SGHDN, CDR2 FVKESK. The CDR3 contains 11 residues. Trimming removed 4 bases at V and 15 bases at J, with 13 bases between. CDR3 region: CASSRAGIPFF. Here the CDR3 DNA reads TGTGCCAGCAGCCGCGCTGGGATTCCGTTCTTC.